This T cell receptor (beta chain) was sequenced for a study of T cells expressing NK-cell markers. About the research overall: Seven HCMV-seropositive donors and one seronegative donor made up the eight sequenced donors.

TCRdb reworked the 5' RACE reads into one entry per CDR3 protein, no DNA. The sample table sets out more than 400,000 distinct CDR3 sequences. Germline CDR1 and CDR2: SEHNR and FQNEAQ (reference sequence). This CDR3 spans 15 amino acids. The sequence was collected from a woman aged 18 to 75 in good health. V usage is TRBV7-9 and J usage is TRBJ2-5; TCRdb gives TRBD2 as the D gene, but with no DNA this cannot be confirmed. What was sequenced was blood T cells: a sorted CD56 or NKG2C T cell subset, CD4+ or CD8+ T cells, or bulk PBMC T cells (not recorded which). This CDR3 reads CASPLRRDRGETQYF.